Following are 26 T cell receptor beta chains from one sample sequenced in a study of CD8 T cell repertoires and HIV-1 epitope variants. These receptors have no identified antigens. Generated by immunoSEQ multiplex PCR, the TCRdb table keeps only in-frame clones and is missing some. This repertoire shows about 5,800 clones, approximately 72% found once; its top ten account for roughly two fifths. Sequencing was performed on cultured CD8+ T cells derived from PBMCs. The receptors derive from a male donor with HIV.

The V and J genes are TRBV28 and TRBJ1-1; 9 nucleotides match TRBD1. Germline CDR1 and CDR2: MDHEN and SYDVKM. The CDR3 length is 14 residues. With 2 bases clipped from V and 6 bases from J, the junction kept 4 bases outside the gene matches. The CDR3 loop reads CASSLRQGVAEAFF. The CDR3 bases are TGTGCCAGCAGTTTACGACAGGGGGTCGCTGAAGCTTTCTTT.

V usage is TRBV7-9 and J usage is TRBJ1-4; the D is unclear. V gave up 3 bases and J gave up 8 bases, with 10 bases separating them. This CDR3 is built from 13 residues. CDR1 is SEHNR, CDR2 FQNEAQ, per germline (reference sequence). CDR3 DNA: TGTGCCAGCAGCTTTCTTTCTGAGGAAAAACTGTTTTTT. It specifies CASSFLSEEKLFF.

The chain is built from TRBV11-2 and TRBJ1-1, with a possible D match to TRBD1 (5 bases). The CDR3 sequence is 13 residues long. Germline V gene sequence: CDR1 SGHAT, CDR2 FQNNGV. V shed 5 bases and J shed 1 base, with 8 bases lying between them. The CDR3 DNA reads TGTGCCAGCAGCGGGACCCCGAACACTGAAGCTTTCTTT. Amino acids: CASSGTPNTEAFF.

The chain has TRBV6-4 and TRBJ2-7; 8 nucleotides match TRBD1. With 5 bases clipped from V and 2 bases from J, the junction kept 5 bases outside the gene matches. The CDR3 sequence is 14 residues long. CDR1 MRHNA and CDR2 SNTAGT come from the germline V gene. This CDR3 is CASSPQGGPYEQYF. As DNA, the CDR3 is TGTGCCAGCAGTCCACAGGGGGGCCCCTACGAGCAGTACTTC.

DNA of the CDR3: TGTGCCAGCAGACAGGGGGCTTCCTCCTACGAGCAGTACTTC. Translation: CASRQGASSYEQYF. The gene calls are TRBV6-5 and TRBJ2-7; 9 bases align to TRBD1. Germline trimming cut 6 bases from V and 0 bases from J; bases unmatched to any gene: 3. Germline-derived CDR1 and CDR2 are MNHEY and SVGAGI. This CDR3 comprises 14 residues.

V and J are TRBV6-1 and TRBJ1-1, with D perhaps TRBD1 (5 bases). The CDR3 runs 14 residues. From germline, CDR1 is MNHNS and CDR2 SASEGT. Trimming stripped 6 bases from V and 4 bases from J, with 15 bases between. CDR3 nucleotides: TGTGCCAGCAGACCCAGGCGAAGGGGCACTGAAGCTTTCTTT. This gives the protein CASRPRRRGTEAFF.

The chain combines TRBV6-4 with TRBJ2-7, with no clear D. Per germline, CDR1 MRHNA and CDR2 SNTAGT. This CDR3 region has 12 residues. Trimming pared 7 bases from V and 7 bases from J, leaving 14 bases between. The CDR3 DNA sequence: TGTGCCAGCACCCCTTACCCCTGGGAGCAGTACTTC. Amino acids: CASTPYPWEQYF.

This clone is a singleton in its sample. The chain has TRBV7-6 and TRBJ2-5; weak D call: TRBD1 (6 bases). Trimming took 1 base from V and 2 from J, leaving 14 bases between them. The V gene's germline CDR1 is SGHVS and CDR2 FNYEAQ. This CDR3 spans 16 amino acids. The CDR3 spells CASSLGARQEQETQYF. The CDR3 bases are TGTGCCAGCAGCTTAGGAGCGAGACAGGAACAAGAGACCCAGTACTTC.

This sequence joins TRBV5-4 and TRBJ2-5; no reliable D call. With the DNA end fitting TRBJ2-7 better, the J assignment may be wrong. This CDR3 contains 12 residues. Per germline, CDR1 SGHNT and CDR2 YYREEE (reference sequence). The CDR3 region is CASSFGLHEQYF. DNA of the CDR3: TGTGCCAGCAGCTTCGGCCTCCACGAGCAGTACTTC.

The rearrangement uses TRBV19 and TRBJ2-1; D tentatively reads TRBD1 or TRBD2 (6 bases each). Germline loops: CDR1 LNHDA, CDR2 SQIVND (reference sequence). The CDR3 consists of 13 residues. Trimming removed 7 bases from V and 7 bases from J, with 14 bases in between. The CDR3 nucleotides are TGTGCCAGTAAGGTGAGAGGGGGGAATGAGCAGTTCTTC. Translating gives CASKVRGGNEQFF.

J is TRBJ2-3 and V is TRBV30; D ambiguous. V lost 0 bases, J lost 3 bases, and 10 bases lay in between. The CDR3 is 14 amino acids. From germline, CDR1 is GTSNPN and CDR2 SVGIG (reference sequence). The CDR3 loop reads CAWSVTFGTDTQYF. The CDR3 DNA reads TGTGCCTGGAGTGTAACCTTCGGGACAGATACGCAGTATTTT.

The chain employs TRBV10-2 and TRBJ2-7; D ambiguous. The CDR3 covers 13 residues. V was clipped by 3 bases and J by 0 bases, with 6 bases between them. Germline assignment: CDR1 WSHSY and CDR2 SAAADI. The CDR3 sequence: CASSEGYSYEQYF. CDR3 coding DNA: TGCGCCAGCAGTGAAGGGTACTCCTACGAGCAGTACTTC.

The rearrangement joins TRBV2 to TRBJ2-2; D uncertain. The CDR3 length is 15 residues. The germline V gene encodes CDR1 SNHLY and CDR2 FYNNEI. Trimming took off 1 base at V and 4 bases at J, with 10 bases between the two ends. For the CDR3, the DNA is TGTGCCAGCAGTGAAGTAGCTGGATTCACCGGGGAGCTGTTTTTT. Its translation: CASSEVAGFTGELFF.

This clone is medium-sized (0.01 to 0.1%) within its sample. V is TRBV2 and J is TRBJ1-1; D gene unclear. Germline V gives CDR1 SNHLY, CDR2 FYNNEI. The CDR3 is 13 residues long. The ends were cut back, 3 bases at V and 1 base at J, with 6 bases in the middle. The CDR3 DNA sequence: TGTGCCAGCAGTGACTGGGGGAACACTGAAGCTTTCTTT. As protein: CASSDWGNTEAFF. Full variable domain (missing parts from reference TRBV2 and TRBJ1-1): EPEVTQTPSHQVTQMGQEVILRCVPISNHLYFYWYRQILGQKVEFLVSFYNNEISEKSEIFDDQFSVERPDGSNFTLKIRSTKLEDSAMYFCASSDWGNTEAFFGQGTRLTVV.

The CDR3 region is CASSPGTDPKPSTDTQYF. In DNA form, the CDR3 reads TGCGCCAGCAGCCCGGGGACAGATCCGAAACCTAGCACAGATACGCAGTATTTT. V is TRBV4-1 and J is TRBJ2-3; TRBD1 matches at 7 bases. From germline, CDR1 is MGHRA and CDR2 YSYEKL. The junction had 13 bases not matched to a gene; V was cut back by 4 bases and J by 0 bases. This CDR3 contains 18 residues.

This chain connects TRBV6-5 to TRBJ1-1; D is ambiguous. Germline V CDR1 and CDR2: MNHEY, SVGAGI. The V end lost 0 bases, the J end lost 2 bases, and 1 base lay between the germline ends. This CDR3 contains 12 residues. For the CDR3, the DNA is TGTGCCAGCAGTTACTCCAACACTGAAGCTTTCTTT. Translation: CASSYSNTEAFF.

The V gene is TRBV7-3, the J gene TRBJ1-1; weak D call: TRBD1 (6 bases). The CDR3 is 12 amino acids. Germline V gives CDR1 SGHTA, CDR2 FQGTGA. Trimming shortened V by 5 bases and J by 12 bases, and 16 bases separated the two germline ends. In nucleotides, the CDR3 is TGTGCCAGCAGCCCAGAGGGGGAGAGAACTTTCTTT. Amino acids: CASSPEGERTFF.

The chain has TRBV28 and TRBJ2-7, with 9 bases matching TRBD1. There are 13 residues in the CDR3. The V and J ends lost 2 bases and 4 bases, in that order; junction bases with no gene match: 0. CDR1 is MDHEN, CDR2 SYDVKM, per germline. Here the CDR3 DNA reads TGTGCCAGCAGTTTAGGACAGGGGTACGAGCAGTACTTC. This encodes CASSLGQGYEQYF.

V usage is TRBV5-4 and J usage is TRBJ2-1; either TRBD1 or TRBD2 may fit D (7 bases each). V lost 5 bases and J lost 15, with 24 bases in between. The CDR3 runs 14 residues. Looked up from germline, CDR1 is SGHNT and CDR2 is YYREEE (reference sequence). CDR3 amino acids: CASRGTASGLPPFF. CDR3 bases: TGTGCCAGCAGAGGGACAGCTAGCGGTCTACCCCCGTTCTTC.

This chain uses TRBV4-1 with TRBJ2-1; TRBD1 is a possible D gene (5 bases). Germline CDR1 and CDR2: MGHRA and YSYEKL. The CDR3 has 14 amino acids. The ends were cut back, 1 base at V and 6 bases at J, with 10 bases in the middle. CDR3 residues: CASSQAREPNEQFF. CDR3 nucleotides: TGCGCCAGCAGCCAAGCCAGGGAACCCAATGAGCAGTTCTTC.

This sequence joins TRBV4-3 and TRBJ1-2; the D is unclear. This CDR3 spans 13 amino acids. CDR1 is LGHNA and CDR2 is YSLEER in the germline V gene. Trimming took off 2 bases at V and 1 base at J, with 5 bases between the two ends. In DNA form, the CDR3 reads TGCGCCAGCAGCCAAAGGGTTAACTATGGCTACACCTTC. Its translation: CASSQRVNYGYTF.

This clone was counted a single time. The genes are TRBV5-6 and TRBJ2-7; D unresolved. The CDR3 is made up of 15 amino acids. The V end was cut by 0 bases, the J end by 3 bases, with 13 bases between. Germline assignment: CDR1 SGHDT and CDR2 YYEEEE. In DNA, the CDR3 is TGTGCCAGCAGCTTGGCCCTGGGCGGTGTCTACGAGCAGTACTTC. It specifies CASSLALGGVYEQYF. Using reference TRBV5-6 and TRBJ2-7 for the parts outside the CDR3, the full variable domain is DAGVTQSPTHLIKTRGQQVTLRCSPKSGHDTVSWYQQALGQGPQFIFQYYEEEERQRGNFPDRFSGHQFPNYSSELNVNALLLGDSALYLCASSLALGGVYEQYFGPGTRLTVT.

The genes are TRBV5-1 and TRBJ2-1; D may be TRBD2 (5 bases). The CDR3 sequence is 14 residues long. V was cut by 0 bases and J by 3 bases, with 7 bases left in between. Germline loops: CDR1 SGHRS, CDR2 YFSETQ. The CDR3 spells CASSLGESYNEQFF. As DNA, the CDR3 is TGCGCCAGCAGCTTGGGGGAGAGCTACAATGAGCAGTTCTTC.

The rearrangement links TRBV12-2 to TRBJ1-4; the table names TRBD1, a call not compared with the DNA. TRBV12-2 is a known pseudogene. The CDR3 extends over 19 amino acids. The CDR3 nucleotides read TGTGCAAGTCGCTTAGCGGACAGGGGGCCCCTTTTCTTTAATGAAAAACTGTTTTTT. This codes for CASRLADRGPLFFNEKLFF.

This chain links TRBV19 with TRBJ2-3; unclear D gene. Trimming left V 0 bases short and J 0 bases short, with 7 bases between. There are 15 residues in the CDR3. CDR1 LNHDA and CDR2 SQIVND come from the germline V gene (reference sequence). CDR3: CASSIDSGSTDTQYF. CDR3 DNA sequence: TGTGCCAGTAGTATAGACAGTGGGAGCACAGATACGCAGTATTTT.

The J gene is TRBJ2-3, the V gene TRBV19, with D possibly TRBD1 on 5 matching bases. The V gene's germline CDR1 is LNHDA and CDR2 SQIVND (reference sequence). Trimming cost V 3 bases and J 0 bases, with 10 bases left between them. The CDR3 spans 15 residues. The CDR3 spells CASSIRQTSTDTQYF. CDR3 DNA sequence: TGTGCCAGTAGTATTAGACAGACTAGCACAGATACGCAGTATTTT.